These 7 T cell receptor beta chains were all obtained from the same sample, sequenced in a study of shared clonotypes between healthy human individuals. The assay was immunoSEQ multiplex PCR, and TCRdb's table has in-frame clones only and misses some. The table shows 1,400,000 or so clones, with 98% occurring only once. The sample consisted of naive CD4+ T cells sorted from blood. Stated subset: CD45RA+ positively selected. The receptors were gathered from a man aged 30-40 years in good health.

V usage is TRBV19 and J usage is TRBJ2-7; tentatively, D is TRBD2 (5 bases). The CDR3 is 15 amino acids. Looked up from germline, CDR1 is LNHDA and CDR2 is SQIVND (reference sequence). With 1 base removed from V and 3 bases from J, the gap between germline ends came to 13 bases. CDR3 in DNA: TGTGCCAGTAGTATAGCCCCCGGGGTCGGCTACGAGCAGTACTTC. This translates into CASSIAPGVGYEQYF.

The chain has TRBV11-3 and TRBJ2-7; 7 bases are shared with TRBD1. Germline CDR1 reads SGHNT; CDR2 reads YENEEA. Trimming removed 5 bases from V and 0 bases from J; junction bases left unmatched: 7. The CDR3 sequence is 15 residues long. The DNA for the CDR3 is TGTGCCAGCAGCCAAGGGACAGAATACTCCTACGAGCAGTACTTC. This gives the protein CASSQGTEYSYEQYF.

The V and J genes are TRBV18 and TRBJ2-5; tentatively, D is TRBD1 or TRBD2 (5 bases each). The CDR3 is 18 residues long. The germline V gene has CDR1 KGHSH and CDR2 LQKENI. V lost 0 bases, J lost 2 bases, and 19 bases lay in between. CDR3 nucleotide sequence: TGTGCCAGCTCACCACCGGGCAGGGTAAGGGACGGACAAGAGACCCAGTACTTC. Translated: CASSPPGRVRDGQETQYF.

V gene TRBV5-1 combines with J gene TRBJ2-7; 12 bases line up with TRBD2. This CDR3 contains 16 residues. V shed 1 base, J shed 6 bases, and the junction held 8 bases outside the gene matches. CDR1 SGHRS and CDR2 YFSETQ come from the germline V gene. CDR3 loop: CASSLRLTSGSSEQYF. CDR3 in DNA: TGCGCCAGCAGCTTGAGGTTGACTAGCGGGAGCTCCGAGCAGTACTTC.

This chain connects TRBV7-2 to TRBJ2-1; 13 bases match TRBD2. The CDR3 totals 19 residues. The V gene's germline CDR1 is SGHTA and CDR2 FQGNSA. V was pared by 5 bases and J by 1 base, with 11 bases of the junction left unmatched. The CDR3 nucleotides are TGTGCCAGCAGCCTCCCGACCCAGACTAGCGGGAGGTCCTACAATGAGCAGTTCTTC. Encoded protein: CASSLPTQTSGRSYNEQFF.

The chain links TRBV19 to TRBJ1-4; the match to TRBD1 covers 12 bases. The CDR3 length is 15 residues. Germline CDR1 reads LNHDA; CDR2 reads SQIVND (reference sequence). The V and J ends lost 7 bases and 7 bases, in that order; junction bases with no gene match: 7. CDR3 nucleotide sequence: TGTGCCAGTAAGGGGACAGGGGGCGAGTCTGAAAAACTGTTTTTT. As protein: CASKGTGGESEKLFF.

J is TRBJ2-1 and V is TRBV6-6; unclear D gene. Germline V CDR1 and CDR2: MNHNY, SVGAGI (reference sequence). Trimming removed 6 bases at V and 4 bases at J, with 16 bases between. The CDR3 has 15 residues. Written as DNA, the CDR3 is TGTGCCAGCAGCCTAGGAGTCAGAGAGTACAATGAGCAGTTCTTC. Amino acids: CASSLGVREYNEQFF.